This paragraph covers one T cell receptor (beta chain) sequence. Its antigen is not known. This specimen belongs to a study of T cell responses to AZD1222 COVID-19 vaccine. Broader study findings: There were vaccine-associated CD4 TCRs across spike, dominant at 160-218 and 743-854. Clonal diversity may have been underestimated, and the donors were mostly white British, with more females than males. The study found Spike-specific TCR breadth and depth rose after two AZD1222 doses. A reported finding is that nearly half of spike-specific TCRs target unmutated variant regions.

The CDR3 length is 15 residues. V shed 6 bases, J shed 6 bases, and the junction held 6 bases outside the gene matches. The germline V gene has CDR1 MDHEN and CDR2 SYDVKM. Data came from immunoSEQ multiplex PCR; TCRdb stores just in-frame clones and leaves some out. The repertoire holds around 180,000 clones, with 90% to 95% as singletons. The rearrangement links TRBV28 to TRBJ1-6; 9 bases align to TRBD1. This TCR came from an adult in good health. Material: peripheral blood, obtained on day 0 of AZD1222 vaccination. In nucleotides, the CDR3 is TGTGCCAGCAGCAACCCGGGACAGGGTAATTCACCCCTCCACTTT. It codes for CASSNPGQGNSPLHF. Full variable domain (remainder filled in from reference TRBV28 and TRBJ1-6): DVKVTQSSRYLVKRTGEKVFLECVQDMDHENMFWYRQDPGLGLRLIYFSYDVKMKEKGDIPEGYSVSREKKERFSLILESASTNQTSMYLCASSNPGQGNSPLHFGNGTRLTVT.